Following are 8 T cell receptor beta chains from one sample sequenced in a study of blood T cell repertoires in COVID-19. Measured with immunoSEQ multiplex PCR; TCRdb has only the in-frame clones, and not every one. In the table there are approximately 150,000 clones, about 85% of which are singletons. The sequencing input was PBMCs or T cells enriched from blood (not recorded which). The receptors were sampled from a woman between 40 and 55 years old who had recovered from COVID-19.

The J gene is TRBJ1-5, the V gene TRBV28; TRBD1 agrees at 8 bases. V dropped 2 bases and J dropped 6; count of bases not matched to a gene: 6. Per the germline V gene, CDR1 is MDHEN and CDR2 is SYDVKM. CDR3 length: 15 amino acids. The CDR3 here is CASSLVRQGIQPQHF. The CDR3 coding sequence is TGTGCCAGCAGTTTAGTTCGACAGGGGATTCAGCCCCAGCATTTT.

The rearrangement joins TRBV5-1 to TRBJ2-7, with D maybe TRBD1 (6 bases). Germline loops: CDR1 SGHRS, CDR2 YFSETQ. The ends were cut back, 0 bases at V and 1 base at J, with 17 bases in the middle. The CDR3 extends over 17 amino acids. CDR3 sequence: CASSLGQGSLWSYEQYF. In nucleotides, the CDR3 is TGCGCCAGCAGCTTGGGGCAGGGGTCCCTCTGGTCCTACGAGCAGTACTTC.

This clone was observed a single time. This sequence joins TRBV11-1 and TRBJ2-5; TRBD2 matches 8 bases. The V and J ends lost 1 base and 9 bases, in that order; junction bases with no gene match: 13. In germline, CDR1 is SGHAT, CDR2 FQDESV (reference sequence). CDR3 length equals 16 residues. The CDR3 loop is CASSLERGQHLAAQYF. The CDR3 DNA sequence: TGTGCCAGCAGCTTAGAGCGGGGGCAACACCTCGCGGCCCAGTACTTC.

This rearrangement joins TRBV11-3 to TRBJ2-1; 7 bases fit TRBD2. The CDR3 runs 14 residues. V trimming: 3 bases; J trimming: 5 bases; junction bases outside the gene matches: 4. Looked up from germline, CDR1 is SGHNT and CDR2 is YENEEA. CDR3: CASSFRDYDNEQFF. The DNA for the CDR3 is TGTGCCAGCAGCTTCCGGGACTATGACAATGAGCAGTTCTTC. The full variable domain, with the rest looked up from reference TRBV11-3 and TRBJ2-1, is EAGVVQSPRYKIIEKKQPVAFWCNPISGHNTLYWYLQNLGQGPELLIRYENEEAVDDSQLPKDRFSAERLKGVDSTLKIQPAELGDSAVYLCASSFRDYDNEQFFGPGTRLTVL.

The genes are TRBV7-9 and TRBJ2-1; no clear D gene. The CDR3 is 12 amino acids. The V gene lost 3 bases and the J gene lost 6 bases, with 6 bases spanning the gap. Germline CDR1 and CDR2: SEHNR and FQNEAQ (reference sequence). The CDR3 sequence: CASSLSRNEQFF. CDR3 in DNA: TGTGCCAGCAGCTTGTCCCGCAATGAGCAGTTCTTC. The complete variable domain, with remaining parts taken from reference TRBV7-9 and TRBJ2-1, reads DTGVSQNPRHKITKRGQNVTFRCDPISEHNRLYWYRQTLGQGPEFLTYFQNEAQLEKSRLLSDRFSAERPKGSFSTLEIQRTEQGDSAMYLCASSLSRNEQFFGPGTRLTVL.

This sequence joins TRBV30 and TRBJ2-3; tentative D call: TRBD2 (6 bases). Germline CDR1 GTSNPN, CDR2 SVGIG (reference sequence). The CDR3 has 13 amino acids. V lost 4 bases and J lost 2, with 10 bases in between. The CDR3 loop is CAWKRVTTDTQYF. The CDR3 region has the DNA TGTGCCTGGAAGCGGGTTACCACAGATACGCAGTATTTT.

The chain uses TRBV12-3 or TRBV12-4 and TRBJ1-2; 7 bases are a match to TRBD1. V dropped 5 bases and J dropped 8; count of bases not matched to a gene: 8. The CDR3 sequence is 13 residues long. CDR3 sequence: CASSIDRVGGYTF. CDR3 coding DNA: TGTGCCAGCAGTATAGACAGGGTTGGGGGCTACACCTTC.

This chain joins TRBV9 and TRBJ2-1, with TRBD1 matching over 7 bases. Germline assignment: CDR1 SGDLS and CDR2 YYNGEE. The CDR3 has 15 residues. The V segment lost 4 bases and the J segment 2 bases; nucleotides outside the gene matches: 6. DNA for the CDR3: TGTGCCAGCAGCCTCGTAGGGGGCGCCTACAATGAGCAGTTCTTC. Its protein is CASSLVGGAYNEQFF.